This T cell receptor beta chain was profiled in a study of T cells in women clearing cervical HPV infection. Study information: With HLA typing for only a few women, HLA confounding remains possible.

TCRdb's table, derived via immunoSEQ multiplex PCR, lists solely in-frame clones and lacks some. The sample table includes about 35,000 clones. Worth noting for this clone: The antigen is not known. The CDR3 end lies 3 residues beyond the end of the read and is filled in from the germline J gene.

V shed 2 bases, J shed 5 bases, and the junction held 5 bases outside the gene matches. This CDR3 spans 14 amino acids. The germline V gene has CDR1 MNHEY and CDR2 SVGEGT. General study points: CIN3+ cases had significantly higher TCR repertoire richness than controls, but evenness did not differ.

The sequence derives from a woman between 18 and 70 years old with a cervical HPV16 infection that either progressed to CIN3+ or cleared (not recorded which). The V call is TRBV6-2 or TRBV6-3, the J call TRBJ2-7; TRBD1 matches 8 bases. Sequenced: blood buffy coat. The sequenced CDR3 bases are TGTGCCAGCAGTTACCTGCAGGGGGCGGACGAG. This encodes CASSYLQGADE. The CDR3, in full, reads CASSYLQGADEQYF.